The T cell receptor (beta chain) described here comes from a study of blood T cell repertoires in COVID-19. About the study: The United States, Italy and Spain provided the acute and convalescent COVID-19 samples. PBMCs, B-cell-depleted T cells, or T cells were the source of the cDNA or gDNA that made up the material.

Original processing methods: Cell counts per sample came from amplifying reference gene primers. Generated by immunoSEQ multiplex PCR, the TCRdb table keeps only in-frame clones and is missing some. Clone size and V and J calls were adopted from that table, with D and trimming inferred from the DNA. The sample lists roughly 460,000 clones; 80% to 90% were seen once. The receptor was isolated from a man aged 18 to 30 with COVID-19, enrolled during active disease. Sequences were obtained from peripheral blood.

CDR3 sequence (DNA): TGTGCCAGTTGCGTTAGTCAGCCCCAGCATTTT. It translates to CASCVSQPQHF. This chain connects TRBV6-5 to TRBJ1-5; unclear D gene. The CDR3 contains 11 residues. CDR1 is MNHEY, CDR2 SVGAGI, per germline. V shed 9 bases and J shed 6 bases, with 9 bases lying between them.